Following are 20 T cell receptor beta chains from one sample sequenced in a study of T cells expressing NK-cell markers. TCRdb re-called the 5' RACE reads; one entry per CDR3 protein, DNA not given. The sample spans 550,000 to 600,000 distinct CDR3 sequences; the ten largest clones claim about 3.6%. Sample: blood T cells: a sorted CD56 or NKG2C T cell subset, CD4+ or CD8+ T cells, or bulk PBMC T cells (not recorded which). All receptors come from a man younger than 35 in good health.

The genes are TRBV7-2 and TRBJ2-1; the D call from TCRdb, TRBD1, cannot be confirmed without DNA. The CDR3 consists of 11 residues. In germline, CDR1 is SGHTA, CDR2 FQGNSA. CDR3 loop: CASSTGSEQFF.

CDR3 in amino acids: CASSYGGTGNTIYF. The chain employs TRBV6-5 and TRBJ1-3; the D gene TCRdb calls, TRBD1, cannot be checked with no DNA. This CDR3 has 14 residues. Germline-derived CDR1 and CDR2 are MNHEY and SVGAGI.

V and J are TRBV20-1 and TRBJ2-2; TCRdb gives TRBD2 as the D gene, but with no DNA this cannot be confirmed. Germline-derived CDR1 and CDR2 are DFQATT and SNEGSKA (reference sequence). CDR3 length: 16 amino acids. The CDR3 spells CSAWTSRGGRTGELFF.

The chain is built from TRBV4-3 and TRBJ2-1. CDR1 and CDR2 from the germline V gene are LGHNA and YSLEER. This CDR3 is built from 15 residues. CDR3 sequence reads: CASSQVARGLDEQFF.

This chain joins TRBV27 and TRBJ2-2; with no DNA, the TCRdb D assignment of TRBD1 cannot be verified. Germline lookup yields CDR1 MNHEY and CDR2 SMNVEV (reference sequence). The CDR3 has 14 amino acids. The CDR3 protein is CASNKGTGNGELFF.

The chain joins TRBV2 to TRBJ2-4; TCRdb names TRBD1, which stays unverified in the absence of DNA. Germline V lookup: CDR1 SNHLY, CDR2 FYNNEI. The CDR3 consists of 14 residues. This CDR3 reads CASSEWGRSNIQYF.

This chain joins TRBV5-8 and TRBJ2-2; TCRdb indicates TRBD2, and absent DNA this call remains unverified. CDR1 is SGHTS, CDR2 YDEGEE, per germline. The CDR3 consists of 14 residues. The CDR3 sequence: CASSTSGRSGELFF.

The rearrangement joins TRBV27 to TRBJ1-6; TCRdb reports TRBD1, a call that lacks DNA to check it against. Germline CDR1 reads MNHEY; CDR2 reads SMNVEV (reference sequence). The CDR3 consists of 16 residues. CDR3 sequence: CASSLSGTGGSSPLHF.

This chain connects TRBV29-1 to TRBJ2-1; TCRdb's D call of TRBD2 is untestable without DNA. Germline V CDR1 and CDR2: SQVTM, ANQGSEA. This CDR3 region has 11 residues. CDR3 residues: CSVREVAEQFF.

J is TRBJ2-5 and V is TRBV27; absent DNA, TCRdb's TRBD1 call cannot be checked. CDR3 length: 14 amino acids. CDR1 is MNHEY, CDR2 SMNVEV, per germline (reference sequence). CDR3 sequence: CASSGGASLETQYF.

The genes are TRBV5-1 and TRBJ2-6. This CDR3 spans 16 amino acids. CDR1 is SGHRS and CDR2 is YFSETQ in the germline V gene. CDR3 residues: CASSLDSISGANVLTF.

The chain couples TRBV5-5 to TRBJ1-4; TCRdb indicates TRBD1, and absent DNA this call remains unverified. CDR3 length: 12 residues. Germline V CDR1 and CDR2: SGHKS, YYEKEE (reference sequence). The CDR3 loop reads CASGGRGEKLFF. Complete variable domain (other parts from reference TRBV5-5 and TRBJ1-4): DAGVTQSPTHLIKTRGQQVTLRCSPISGHKSVSWYQQVLGQGPQFIFQYYEKEERGRGNFPDRFSARQFPNYSSELNVNALLLGDSALYLCASGGRGEKLFFGSGTQLSVL.

J is TRBJ1-2 and V is TRBV12-3 or TRBV12-4; TCRdb's D call, TRBD1, is unchecked because there is no DNA. The length of the CDR3 is 12 residues. CDR3 sequence: CASSPGVYGYTF.

The CDR3 loop reads CASSPGLAFNYEQYF. V is TRBV27 and J is TRBJ2-7; the TRBD2 assignment by TCRdb is unverifiable without DNA. This CDR3 has 15 residues. CDR1 MNHEY and CDR2 SMNVEV come from the germline V gene (reference sequence).

This rearrangement joins TRBV29-1 to TRBJ2-3; the TCRdb call, TRBD2, lacks DNA for checking. The germline V gene has CDR1 SQVTM and CDR2 ANQGSEA. The CDR3 spans 14 residues. This chain's CDR3 is CSVDGGRRTDTQYF.

This chain links TRBV14 with TRBJ2-1; TCRdb calls TRBD1, which cannot be checked without DNA. From germline, CDR1 is SGHDN and CDR2 FVKESK. The CDR3 covers 13 residues. CDR3 loop: CASSAIRGTPQFF.

The chain links TRBV27 to TRBJ1-4; checking the TCRdb D call of TRBD1 is not possible without DNA. Germline V gives CDR1 MNHEY, CDR2 SMNVEV (reference sequence). CDR3 length: 15 residues. The CDR3 loop reads CASRPPGQGNEKLFF.

V is TRBV4-1 and J is TRBJ2-1; TCRdb picks TRBD1, but there is no DNA to check that call. This CDR3 has 16 residues. Germline V lookup: CDR1 MGHRA, CDR2 YSYEKL. CDR3 amino acids: CASSQGQSRGHNEQFF.

CDR3 sequence reads: CASSVAQPSGANVLTF. The rearrangement links TRBV5-4 to TRBJ2-6. Looked up from germline, CDR1 is SGHNT and CDR2 is YYREEE (reference sequence). The CDR3 contains 16 residues. The complete variable domain, with remaining parts taken from reference TRBV5-4 and TRBJ2-6, reads ETGVTQSPTHLIKTRGQQVTLRCSSQSGHNTVSWYQQALGQGPQFIFQYYREEENGRGNFPPRFSGLQFPNYSSELNVNALELDDSALYLCASSVAQPSGANVLTFGAGSRLTVL.

The chain combines TRBV6-1 with TRBJ1-5. This CDR3 has 15 amino acids. Germline CDR1 reads MNHNS; CDR2 reads SASEGT. CDR3 region: CASSEGGYSNQPQHF.